Each of the 8 T cell receptor beta chains below was sequenced from the same sample in a study of early T cells in non-severe SARS-CoV-2 infection. Each CDR3 protein is one row after TCRdb ran MiXCR on the 5' RACE reads. Here the sample spans about 40,000 distinct CDR3 sequences, 4.7% being singletons. The sample was whole blood. Receptor source: an adult who was a healthcare worker with PCR-confirmed SARS-CoV-2 infection or an uninfected control (not recorded which).

The CDR3 nucleotides are TGTGCCAGCAACCGAGGGGTAGACGAGCAGTACTTC. As protein: CASNRGVDEQYF. V gene TRBV11-2 combines with J gene TRBJ2-7, with D perhaps given as TRBD1 or TRBD2 (5 bases each). Germline loops: CDR1 SGHAT, CDR2 FQNNGV. This CDR3 is built from 12 residues. V lost 7 bases and J 5 bases, leaving 12 bases between the germline ends. Using reference TRBV11-2 and TRBJ2-7 for the parts outside the CDR3, the full variable domain is EAGVAQSPRYKIIEKRQSVAFWCNPISGHATLYWYQQILGQGPKLLIQFQNNGVVDDSQLPKDRFSAERLKGVDSTLKIQPAKLEDSAVYLCASNRGVDEQYFGPGTRLTVT.

Points on this clonotype: At one end, the junction sequence differs from germline, possibly due to a read error. V gene TRBV3-1 combines with J gene TRBJ1-2, with D possibly TRBD1 on 5 matching bases. This CDR3 contains 15 residues. Per the germline V gene, CDR1 is LGHDT and CDR2 is YNNKEL (reference sequence). The CDR3 loop is CASGQDNTGLRGYTF. The CDR3 bases are TGTGCCAGCGGCCAAGATAATACAGGACTACGTGGCTACACCTTC.

The sample holds many counts of this clonotype. The chain uses TRBV11-2 and TRBJ2-5; 11 bases map to TRBD1. CDR1 is SGHAT and CDR2 is FQNNGV in the germline V gene. This CDR3 is 14 amino acids long. Germline trimming cut 3 bases from V and 4 bases from J; bases unmatched to any gene: 1. This chain's CDR3 is CASSLDRGRETQYF. The CDR3 DNA sequence: TGTGCCAGCAGCTTGGACAGGGGGCGAGAGACCCAGTACTTC.

This clonotype was detected many times. The V and J genes are TRBV7-6 and TRBJ2-5; 7 nucleotides agree with TRBD1. V shed 3 bases and J 5 bases; nucleotides not matched to a gene: 12. The CDR3 has 16 amino acids. Germline loops: CDR1 SGHVS, CDR2 FNYEAQ. CDR3 loop: CASSFSQGQIQETQYF. CDR3 nucleotide sequence: TGTGCCAGCAGCTTTAGCCAGGGACAGATCCAGGAGACCCAGTACTTC.

This clonotype was seen at least ten times. The V and J genes are TRBV7-2 and TRBJ2-3; D perhaps matches TRBD2 (5 bases). Germline lookup yields CDR1 SGHTA and CDR2 FQGNSA. V was cut by 5 bases and J by 0 bases, with 12 bases left in between. The CDR3 sequence is 15 residues long. The CDR3 reads CASSHQRTSTDTQYF. The DNA for the CDR3 is TGTGCCAGCAGCCACCAGCGGACTAGCACAGATACGCAGTATTTT.

The chain is built from TRBV30 and TRBJ1-5; D call uncertain. This CDR3 has 16 residues. V lost 0 bases and J lost 1, with 13 bases in between. Per germline, CDR1 GTSNPN and CDR2 SVGIG (reference sequence). CDR3 residues: CAWSVDWELSNQPQHF. CDR3 bases: TGTGCCTGGAGTGTAGACTGGGAGCTAAGCAATCAGCCCCAGCATTTT.

This clonotype has just a few counts. The rearrangement links TRBV7-9 to TRBJ2-2; 11 bases map to TRBD1. The junction had 8 bases not matched to a gene; V was cut back by 5 bases and J by 3 bases. Germline lookup yields CDR1 SEHNR and CDR2 FQNEAQ (reference sequence). There are 17 residues in the CDR3. CDR3 residues: CASSRTGGAQDTGELFF. In DNA form, the CDR3 reads TGTGCCAGCAGCCGGACAGGGGGCGCGCAGGACACCGGGGAGCTGTTTTTT.

The chain uses TRBV18 and TRBJ1-6; D is ambiguous. The CDR3 totals 16 residues. The ends were cut back, 5 bases at V and 4 bases at J, with 15 bases in the middle. Germline V gene lookup returns CDR1 KGHSH and CDR2 LQKENI. DNA for the CDR3: TGTGCCAGCTCAGCGGACGGTAGAGGTTATAATTCACCCCTCCACTTT. Amino acid sequence: CASSADGRGYNSPLHF.